This entry lists 20 T cell receptor beta chains sequenced from one sample in a study of T cell repertoires in cytomegalovirus infection. Each CDR3 protein gets one entry after TCRdb re-called the reads with MiXCR. The sample has 150,000 to 200,000 distinct CDR3 sequences, about a tenth seen once. Sequenced: PBMCs. The receptors stem from a human donor in good health (CMV status not recorded). Some clones in this sample may be carry-over from other donors' samples.

This clonotype occurred many times. The chain joins TRBV6-1 to TRBJ1-6; D is ambiguous. From germline, CDR1 is MNHNS and CDR2 SASEGT. V dropped 2 bases and J dropped 9 bases, with 14 bases sitting between them. This CDR3 has 15 amino acids. The CDR3 loop is CASSELGRTTSPLHF. The CDR3 DNA reads TGTGCCAGCAGTGAACTTGGCAGGACGACTTCACCCCTCCACTTT.

The V and J genes are TRBV20-1 and TRBJ2-1; TRBD2 is a possible D gene (6 bases). CDR1 and CDR2 from the germline V gene are DFQATT and SNEGSKA (reference sequence). The CDR3 runs to 13 residues. V was trimmed by 3 bases and J by 8 bases, leaving 14 bases between them. CDR3 loop: CSASGSLLDEQFF. CDR3 nucleotides: TGCAGTGCTAGCGGGAGCCTGTTGGATGAGCAGTTCTTC.

V is TRBV20-1 and J is TRBJ1-6; possible D gene TRBD1, 5 bases. The germline V and J ends were trimmed by 0 bases and 5 bases, with 14 bases remaining between them. The CDR3 sequence is 16 residues long. Per germline, CDR1 DFQATT and CDR2 SNEGSKA (reference sequence). CDR3 residues: CSARDPGQANNSPLHF. In nucleotides, the CDR3 is TGCAGTGCTAGAGATCCCGGACAAGCGAATAATTCACCCCTCCACTTT.

The table lists this clonotype with many counts. The chain has TRBV7-2 and TRBJ2-7; 12 nucleotides match TRBD2. V shed 0 bases and J 0 bases; nucleotides not matched to a gene: 3. This CDR3 is 17 amino acids long. CDR1 is SGHTA and CDR2 is FQGNSA in the germline V gene. The CDR3 region is CASSLAGGLAGSYEQYF. The CDR3 DNA reads TGTGCCAGCAGCTTAGCGGGGGGACTAGCGGGCTCCTACGAGCAGTACTTC.

This clonotype was counted a few times. The chain has TRBV20-1 and TRBJ2-1; D is perhaps TRBD1 (6 bases). Germline CDR1 reads DFQATT; CDR2 reads SNEGSKA (reference sequence). The CDR3 spans 13 residues. The V gene lost 0 bases and the J gene lost 5 bases, with 8 bases spanning the gap. The CDR3 loop reads CSARDQGNNEQFF. CDR3 DNA sequence: TGCAGTGCTAGAGATCAGGGGAACAATGAGCAGTTCTTC.

This clonotype has just a few counts. This chain connects TRBV4-3 to TRBJ1-4, with D perhaps matching TRBD1 (5 bases). V shed 0 bases and J shed 8 bases, with 16 bases lying between them. CDR1 and CDR2 (germline): LGHNA, YSLEER. This CDR3 has 16 amino acids. Here the CDR3 reads CASSQDGGRAREKLFF. CDR3 DNA sequence: TGCGCCAGCAGCCAAGATGGTGGCAGGGCTAGGGAAAAACTGTTTTTT.

This clonotype was detected many times. This chain joins TRBV12-3 or TRBV12-4 and TRBJ2-2; D call uncertain. V was trimmed by 5 bases and J by 4 bases, leaving 5 bases between them. This CDR3 has 12 amino acids. The chain's CDR3 is CASSRPTGELFF. CDR3 nucleotides: TGTGCCAGCAGTCGTCCCACCGGGGAGCTGTTTTTT.

With respect to this clonotype: A read error may explain this, as a much larger clone is one base away. V and J are TRBV6-1 and TRBJ2-1; 10 positions match TRBD1. Germline V CDR1 and CDR2: MNHNS, SASEGT. This CDR3 contains 15 residues. CDR3 amino acids: CASKGTGEKGNEQLF. As DNA, the CDR3 is TGTGCCAGCAAGGGGACAGGGGAGAAAGGCAATGAGCAGCTCTTC.

For this clonotype: The junction departs from germline at one end; a sequencing error may be responsible. This chain uses TRBV7-7 with TRBJ2-5, with D perhaps matching TRBD2 (5 bases). The CDR3 has 14 residues. In germline, CDR1 is SSHAT, CDR2 FNYEAQ (reference sequence). The CDR3 is CASSLSYGRETQYF. CDR3 sequence (DNA): TGTGCTAGCAGCTTATCATATGGGAGAGAGACCCAGTACTTC.

J is TRBJ1-2 and V is TRBV5-5, with 12 bases fitting TRBD1. The CDR3 contains 16 residues. CDR1 is SGHKS and CDR2 is YYEKEE in the germline V gene (reference sequence). Trimming cost V 4 bases and J 7 bases; bases outside gene matches: 11. CDR3 in amino acids: CASSGTEGQGATGYTF. The CDR3 nucleotides read TGTGCCAGCAGCGGGACTGAGGGACAGGGGGCGACTGGCTACACCTTC.

The chain joins TRBV4-1 to TRBJ2-1; either TRBD1 or TRBD2 may fit D (5 bases each). Germline assignment: CDR1 MGHRA and CDR2 YSYEKL. Trimming cost V 0 bases and J 9 bases, with 9 bases left between them. This CDR3 is built from 13 residues. The CDR3: CASSQDPGAEQFF. CDR3 in DNA: TGCGCCAGCAGCCAAGACCCCGGGGCTGAGCAGTTCTTC.

This clonotype appeared many times. The chain is built from TRBV7-2 and TRBJ1-2; 9 bases map to TRBD1. J gave up 8 bases and V 1 base, and 11 bases lay outside the gene matches. This CDR3 region has 16 residues. Germline values: CDR1 SGHTA, CDR2 FQGNSA. The CDR3 DNA reads TGTGCCAGCAGCTTAGGCGGAAGGACAGGGGCTCGGGGCTACACCTTC. Its translation: CASSLGGRTGARGYTF.

This clonotype was counted a few times. This chain connects TRBV19 to TRBJ2-3; D possibly uses TRBD1 or TRBD2 (6 bases each). V lost 5 bases and J lost 4, with 16 bases in between. Germline assignment: CDR1 LNHDA and CDR2 SQIVND (reference sequence). The CDR3 is 15 amino acids. The CDR3 region is CASSPLDGGSDTQYF. The CDR3 DNA reads TGTGCCAGTAGTCCCTTGGACGGGGGCTCAGATACGCAGTATTTT.

V and J are TRBV6-5 and TRBJ1-2; 7 bases are a match to TRBD1. Germline V CDR1 and CDR2: MNHEY, SVGAGI. This CDR3 spans 15 amino acids. Trimming removed 2 bases from V and 4 bases from J; junction bases left unmatched: 7. The CDR3 spells CASSYVKTGAYGYTF. CDR3 coding DNA: TGTGCCAGCAGTTACGTGAAAACAGGGGCCTATGGCTACACCTTC.

The chain links TRBV10-3 to TRBJ1-5, with D possibly TRBD1 on 6 matching bases. CDR3 length equals 17 residues. CDR1 and CDR2 (germline): ENHRY, SYGVKD. Trimming stripped 0 bases from V and 4 bases from J, with 16 bases between. The CDR3 loop reads CAISESTLVGANQPQHF. DNA for the CDR3: TGTGCCATCAGTGAGTCGACTCTTGTGGGGGCTAATCAGCCCCAGCATTTT.

The chain carries TRBV19 and TRBJ2-2, with 8 bases fitting TRBD2. This CDR3 is built from 18 residues. Germline CDR1 reads LNHDA; CDR2 reads SQIVND (reference sequence). J was trimmed by 3 bases and V by 3 bases; bases with no gene match: 12. The DNA of the CDR3 is TGTGCCAGTAGTATGAAGGGACTAGACCCCACTCACACCGGGGAGCTGTTTTTT. As protein: CASSMKGLDPTHTGELFF.

This clonotype was observed many times. This chain links TRBV7-2 with TRBJ2-7, with unresolved D. The V end was cut by 1 base, the J end by 4 bases, with 11 bases between. This CDR3 comprises 14 residues. Germline CDR1 reads SGHTA; CDR2 reads FQGNSA. The CDR3 DNA reads as TGTGCCAGCAGCTTAGGGCCCAGCATATACGAGCAGTACTTC. This encodes CASSLGPSIYEQYF. The whole variable domain, filled in from reference TRBV7-2 and TRBJ2-7, reads GAGVSQSPSNKVTEKGKDVELRCDPISGHTALYWYRQSLGQGLEFLIYFQGNSAPDKSGLPSDRFSAERTGGSVSTLTIQRTQQEDSAVYLCASSLGPSIYEQYFGPGTRLTVT.

In the case of this clonotype: Possible read error: a much larger clone is one base away. V usage is TRBV28 and J usage is TRBJ2-7, with 10 positions matching TRBD1. The germline V gene encodes CDR1 MDHEN and CDR2 SYDVKM. This CDR3 contains 17 residues. The V gene end was trimmed by 2 bases and the J gene end by 2 bases; junction bases not matched to a gene: 9. For the CDR3, the DNA is TGTGCCAGCAGTTTAAGGGGACAGGGGATCAAAACCTACGAGCAGTACTTC. Translating gives CASSLRGQGIKTYEQYF. Supplemented by reference TRBV28 and TRBJ2-7, the full variable domain reads DVKVTQSSRYLVKRTGEKVFLECVQDMDHENMFWYRQDPGLGLRLIYFSYDVKMKEKGDIPEGYSVSREKKERFSLILESASTNQTSMYLCASSLRGQGIKTYEQYFGPGTRLTVT.

In its sample, this clonotype was seen many times. The chain is built from TRBV6-2 or TRBV6-3 and TRBJ2-7; 12 nucleotides match TRBD2. The trim removed 2 bases at V and 3 bases at J, leaving 8 bases unmatched. The CDR3 consists of 17 residues. Germline CDR1 MNHEY, CDR2 SVGEGT. The CDR3 reads CASSYPGLAGNRYEQYF. In DNA, the CDR3 is TGTGCCAGCAGTTACCCCGGACTAGCGGGAAACCGCTACGAGCAGTACTTC.

In this sample, this clonotype turned up many times. J is TRBJ1-5 and V is TRBV7-8, with D possibly matching TRBD1 (6 bases). The germline V and J ends were trimmed by 3 bases and 3 bases, with 12 bases remaining between them. The length of the CDR3 is 15 residues. The germline gives CDR1 SGHVS, CDR2 FQNEAQ. CDR3 amino acids: CASSFLQGPNQPQHF. The CDR3 DNA is TGTGCCAGCAGCTTCTTACAGGGACCCAATCAGCCCCAGCATTTT.